One and the same sample provided the 2 T cell receptor beta chains below, sequenced in a study of T cell responses to AZD1222 COVID-19 vaccine. This table comes from immunoSEQ multiplex PCR, and its TCRdb copy is limited to in-frame clones, with some not included. The profile covers about 140,000 clones, with 70% to 90% appearing a single time and about 3.5% taken by the ten largest. The sequences come from peripheral blood, collected on day 0 of AZD1222 vaccination. These receptors originate from an adult in good health.

V and J are TRBV7-9 and TRBJ2-7, with D perhaps matching TRBD1 (5 bases). The germline CDR1 and CDR2 sequences are SEHNR and FQNEAQ (reference sequence). CDR3 length: 13 residues. Trimming left V 5 bases short and J 3 bases short, with 11 bases between. CDR3 coding DNA: TGTGCCAGCAGCGTAGATCAGGGCTACGAGCAGTACTTC. This encodes CASSVDQGYEQYF.

V usage is TRBV10-3 and J usage is TRBJ2-2, with 11 bases lining up with TRBD2. The CDR3 runs to 17 residues. V was clipped by 4 bases and J by 0 bases; unmatched bases: 4. In germline, CDR1 is ENHRY, CDR2 SYGVKD. The CDR3 region is CAISVSSGRPNTGELFF. The DNA of the CDR3 is TGTGCCATCAGTGTTTCTAGCGGGAGGCCGAACACCGGGGAGCTGTTTTTT.